Described below is a single T cell receptor (beta chain) sequence and its context. Germline CDR1 and CDR2: DFQATT and SNEGSKA (reference sequence). This CDR3 is built from 14 residues. J gave up 4 bases and V 3 bases, and 4 bases lay outside the gene matches. Authors' analysis steps: Using reference gene primer amplification, nucleated cell counts were estimated. TCRdb's copy holds only in-frame clones and misses some; the assay was immunoSEQ multiplex PCR. D and trimming were read from the DNA, whereas the V and J calls and clone size are those reported in that table. The data contain some 330,000 clones, around 92% of them seen just once; the ten biggest clones take up around 1.9%. Patients in Seattle were enrolled during active infection, then followed longitudinally. The data were taken from a study of blood T cell repertoires in COVID-19.

This clonotype was obtained from a woman in her 30s with COVID-19, enrolled during active disease. V gene TRBV20-1 combines with J gene TRBJ2-1, with 9 bases that match TRBD2. Sequenced: peripheral blood. The CDR3 DNA reads TGCAGTGCTAGTCAGCGGGGGGTTTACAATGAGCAGTTCTTC. This codes for CSASQRGVYNEQFF.